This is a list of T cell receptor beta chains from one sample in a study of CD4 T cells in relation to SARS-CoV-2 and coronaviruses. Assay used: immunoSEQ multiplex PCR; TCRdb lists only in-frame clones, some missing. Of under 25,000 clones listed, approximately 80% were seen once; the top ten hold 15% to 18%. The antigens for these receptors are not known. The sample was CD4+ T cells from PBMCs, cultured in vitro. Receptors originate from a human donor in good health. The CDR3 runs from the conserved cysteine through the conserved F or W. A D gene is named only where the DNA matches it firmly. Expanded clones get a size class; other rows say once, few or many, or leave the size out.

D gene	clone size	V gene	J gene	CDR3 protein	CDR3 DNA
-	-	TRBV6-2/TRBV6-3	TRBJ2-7	CASSPDPNAYEQYF	TGTGCCAGCAGCCCTGACCCAAATGCATACGAGCAGTACTTC
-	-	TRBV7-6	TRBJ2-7	CASSLGAGPSYEQYF	TGTGCCAGCAGCTTAGGAGCAGGGCCCTCCTACGAGCAGTACTTC
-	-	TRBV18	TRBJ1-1	CASSPPRGGHTEAFF	TGTGCCAGCTCACCCCCTCGGGGGGGCCACACTGAAGCTTTCTTT
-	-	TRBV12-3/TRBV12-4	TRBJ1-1	CASSLGAFEAFF	TGTGCCAGCAGTTTAGGGGCCTTTGAAGCTTTCTTT
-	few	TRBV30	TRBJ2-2	CAWSVGGRDTGELFF	TGTGCCTGGAGTGTAGGGGGGCGGGACACCGGGGAGCTGTTTTTT
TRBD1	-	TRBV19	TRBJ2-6	CASSILGQGFSGANVLTF	TGTGCCAGTAGTATTTTGGGACAGGGGTTCTCTGGGGCCAACGTCCTGACTTTC
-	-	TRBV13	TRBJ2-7	CASSLKGKQYF	TGTGCCAGCAGCTTGAAGGGAAAGCAGTACTTC
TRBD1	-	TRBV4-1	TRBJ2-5	CASSQQPQGMQETQYF	TGCGCCAGCAGCCAACAACCACAGGGGATGCAAGAGACCCAGTACTTC
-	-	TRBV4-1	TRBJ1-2	CASSLREQTNYGYTF	TGCGCCAGCAGTCTTAGGGAGCAAACTAACTATGGCTACACCTTC
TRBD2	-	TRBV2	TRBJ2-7	CASIFALAGGSYEQYF	TGTGCCAGCATCTTCGCCCTAGCGGGCGGCTCCTACGAGCAGTACTTC
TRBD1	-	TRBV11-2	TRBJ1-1	CASSRDRGSTEAFF	TGTGCCAGCAGCCGGGACAGGGGATCCACTGAAGCTTTCTTT
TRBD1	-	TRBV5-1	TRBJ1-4	CASSLVGQTNEKLFF	TGCGCCAGCAGCTTGGTGGGACAGACTAATGAAAAACTGTTTTTT
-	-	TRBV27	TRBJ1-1	CASSPPAREAFF	TGTGCCAGCAGTCCCCCGGCCCGTGAAGCTTTCTTT
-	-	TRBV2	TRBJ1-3	CASSQSTSGNTIYF	TGTGCCAGCAGTCAGAGTACTTCTGGAAACACCATATATTTT
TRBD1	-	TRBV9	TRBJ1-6	CASSPRDSGNSPLHF	TGTGCCAGCAGCCCCCGGGACAGCGGTAATTCACCCCTCCACTTT
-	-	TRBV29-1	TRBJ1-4	CSVAPRAANEKLFF	TGCAGCGTCGCCCCCAGGGCAGCTAATGAAAAACTGTTTTTT
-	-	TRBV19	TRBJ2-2	CASSPAPDGTGELFF	TGTGCCAGTAGTCCAGCTCCGGACGGAACCGGGGAGCTGTTTTTT
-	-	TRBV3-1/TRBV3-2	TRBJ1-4	CASSRRGDEKLFF	TGTGCCAGCAGCAGACGGGGGGATGAAAAACTGTTTTTT
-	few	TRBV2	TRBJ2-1	CASGGGNEQFF	TGTGCCAGCGGTGGGGGGAATGAGCAGTTCTTC
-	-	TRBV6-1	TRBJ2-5	CASSETSGSGETQYF	TGTGCCAGCAGTGAGACTTCCGGGAGCGGAGAGACCCAGTACTTC
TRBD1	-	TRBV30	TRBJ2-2	CAWSRGQGNTGELFF	TGTGCCTGGAGTCGGGGACAGGGGAACACCGGGGAGCTGTTTTTT
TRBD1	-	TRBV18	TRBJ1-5	CASSRKSTGGNSNQPQHF	TGTGCCAGCTCTAGAAAATCAACAGGGGGGAATAGCAATCAGCCCCAGCATTTT
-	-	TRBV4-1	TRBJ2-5	CASRQGWGRQETQYF	TGCGCCAGCAGGCAGGGATGGGGGCGGCAAGAGACCCAGTACTTC
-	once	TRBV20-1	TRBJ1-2	CSAHAGVSYTF	TGCAGTGCCCACGCGGGGGTTAGCTACACCTTC
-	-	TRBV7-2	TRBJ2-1	CASSLAVWEDEQFF	TGTGCCAGCAGCTTAGCGGTGTGGGAGGATGAGCAGTTCTTC
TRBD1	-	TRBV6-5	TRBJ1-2	CASSLPQGESGYTF	TGTGCCAGCAGCCTACCCCAGGGGGAGAGTGGCTACACCTTC
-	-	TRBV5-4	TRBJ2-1	CASSLGGVYGNEQFF	TGTGCCAGCAGCTTGGGCGGGGTATACGGGAATGAGCAGTTCTTC
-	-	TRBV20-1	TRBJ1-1	CSASVGSTEAFF	TGCAGTGCTAGTGTGGGGAGCACTGAAGCTTTCTTT
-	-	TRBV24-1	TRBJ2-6	CATRGSGANVLTF	TGTGCCACCAGGGGCTCTGGGGCCAACGTCCTGACTTTC
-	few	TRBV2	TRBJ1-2	CASSSVSYTF	TGTGCCAGCTCGAGTGTCAGCTACACCTTC
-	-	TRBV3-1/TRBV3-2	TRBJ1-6	CASSQGRSRTYNSPLHF	TGTGCCAGCAGCCAAGGGAGGTCTAGGACCTATAATTCACCCCTCCACTTT
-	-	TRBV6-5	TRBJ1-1	CASISDVNTEAFF	TGTGCCAGCATATCAGACGTGAACACTGAAGCTTTCTTT
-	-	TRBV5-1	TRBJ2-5	CASRDGSSKETQYF	TGCGCCAGCCGGGATGGGAGTAGTAAAGAGACCCAGTACTTC
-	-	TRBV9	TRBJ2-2	CASSVYQGLDGELFF	TGTGCCAGCAGCGTATATCAGGGTCTCGACGGGGAGCTGTTTTTT
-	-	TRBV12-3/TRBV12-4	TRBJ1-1	CASSQTGNTEAFF	TGTGCCAGCAGTCAGACAGGGAACACTGAAGCTTTCTTT
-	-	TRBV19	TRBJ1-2	CASSPQTGSSSTNYGYTF	TGTGCCAGTAGTCCGCAAACAGGGTCCAGTTCGACAAACTATGGCTACACCTTC
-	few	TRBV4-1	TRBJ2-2	CASSQDRGSRNTGELFF	TGCGCCAGCAGCCAAGATAGGGGGAGCAGGAACACCGGGGAGCTGTTTTTT
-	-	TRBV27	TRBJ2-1	CASRITGTHNEQFF	TGTGCCAGCCGTATTACAGGGACTCACAATGAGCAGTTCTTC
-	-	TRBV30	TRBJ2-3	CAWSVSGPTDTQYF	TGTGCCTGGAGTGTTTCGGGACCCACAGATACGCAGTATTTT
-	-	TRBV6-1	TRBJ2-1	CASSEAGTHFYNEQFF	TGTGCCAGCAGTGAAGCCGGGACTCATTTCTACAATGAGCAGTTCTTC
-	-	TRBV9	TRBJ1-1	CASSAQGNTEAFF	TGTGCCAGCAGCGCACAGGGCAACACTGAAGCTTTCTTT
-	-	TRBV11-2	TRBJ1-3	CASRNQRIISGNTIYF	TGTGCCAGCAGGAACCAGCGGATCATCTCTGGAAACACCATATATTTT
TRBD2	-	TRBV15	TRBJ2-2	CATSTGLAGNTGELFF	TGTGCCACCAGCACCGGACTAGCGGGGAACACCGGGGAGCTGTTTTTT
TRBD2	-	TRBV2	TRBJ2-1	CASRSGLAGGLNEQFF	TGTGCCAGCAGATCAGGACTAGCGGGAGGGCTCAATGAGCAGTTCTTC
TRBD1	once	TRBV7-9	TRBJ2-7	CASTFSGTGGTSLLYEQYF	TGTGCCAGCACCTTCAGCGGGACAGGGGGCACATCGTTACTCTACGAGCAGTACTTC
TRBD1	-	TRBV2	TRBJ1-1	CASIPTGATGAFF	TGTGCCAGCATCCCAACAGGGGCTACCGGAGCTTTCTTT
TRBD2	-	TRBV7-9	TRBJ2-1	CASSGLAGTSYNEQFF	TGTGCCAGCAGCGGACTAGCGGGAACTTCCTACAATGAGCAGTTCTTC
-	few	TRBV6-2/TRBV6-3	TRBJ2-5	CASSYGSEQETQYF	TGTGCCAGCAGTTACGGTAGCGAGCAAGAGACCCAGTACTTC
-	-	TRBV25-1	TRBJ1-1	CASGDYTEAFF	TGTGCCAGCGGGGACTACACTGAAGCTTTCTTT